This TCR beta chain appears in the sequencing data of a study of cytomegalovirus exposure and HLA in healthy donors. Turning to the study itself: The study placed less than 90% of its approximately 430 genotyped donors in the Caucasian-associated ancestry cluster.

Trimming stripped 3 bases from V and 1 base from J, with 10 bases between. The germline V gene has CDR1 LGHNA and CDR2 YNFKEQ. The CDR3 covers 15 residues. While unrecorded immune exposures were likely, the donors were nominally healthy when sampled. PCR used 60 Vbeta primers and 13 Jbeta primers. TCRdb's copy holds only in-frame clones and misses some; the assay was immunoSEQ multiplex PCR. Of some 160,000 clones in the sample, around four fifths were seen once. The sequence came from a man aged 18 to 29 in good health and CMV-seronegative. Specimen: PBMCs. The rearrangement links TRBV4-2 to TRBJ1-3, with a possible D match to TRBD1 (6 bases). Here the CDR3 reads CASSQEGGSGNTIYF. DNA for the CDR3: TGTGCCAGCAGCCAGGAGGGGGGGTCTGGAAACACCATATATTTT.